This entry describes one TCR beta chain. The CDR3 contains 16 residues. V was trimmed by 6 bases and J by 0 bases, leaving 15 bases between them. CDR1 and CDR2 from the germline V gene are KGHSH and LQKENI. Indicated treatment: preoperative locoregional IRX-2 cytokine immunotherapy. Samples came from a phase Ib trial of preoperative locoregional IRX-2 cytokine immunotherapy. Sequencing used immunoSEQ multiplex PCR; TCRdb keeps in-frame clones, though not all of them. The sample holds 55,000 to 70,000 clones, approximately 94% seen once. The sample belongs to a study of preoperative IRX-2 immunotherapy in early breast cancer.

This clonotype originated in a human donor with breast cancer. The J gene is TRBJ1-3, the V gene TRBV18; no clear D gene. Collection took place from a patient treated with IRX-2 immunotherapy. CDR3 amino acids: CASSLASHDSGNTIYF. In nucleotides, the CDR3 is TGTGCCAGCTCCCTCGCGAGTCACGACTCTGGAAACACCATATATTTT.